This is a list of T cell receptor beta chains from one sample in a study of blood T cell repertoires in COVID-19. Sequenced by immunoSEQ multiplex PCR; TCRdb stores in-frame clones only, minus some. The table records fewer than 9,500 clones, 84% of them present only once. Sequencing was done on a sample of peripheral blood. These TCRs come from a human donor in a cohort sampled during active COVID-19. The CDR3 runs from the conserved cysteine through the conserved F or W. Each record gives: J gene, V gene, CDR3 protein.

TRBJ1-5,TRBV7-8,CASSFLTGEVLNSNQPQHF
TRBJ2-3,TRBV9,CASSVDNGGTTDTQYF
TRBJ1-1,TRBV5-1,CASSRAPGETEAFF
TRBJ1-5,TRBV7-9,CASSRTGGNQPQHF
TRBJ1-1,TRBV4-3,CASSHHRGLGTEAFF
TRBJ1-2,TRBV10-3,CAISSRTGKEYGYTF
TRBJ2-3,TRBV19,CASSDGGFADTQYF
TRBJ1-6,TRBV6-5,CASIGQPGSPLHF
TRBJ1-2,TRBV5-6,CASSSWLGQGAVGYTF
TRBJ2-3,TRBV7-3,CASSLGAGGRTDTQYF
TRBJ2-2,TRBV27,CASSPFREYTGELFF
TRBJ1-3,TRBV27,CASSSAGVTGNTIYF
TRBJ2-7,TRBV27,CASSSLQGYEQYF
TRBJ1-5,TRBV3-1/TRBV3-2,CASSPAGGVGNQPQHF
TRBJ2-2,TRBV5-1,CASSFRQGTGELFF
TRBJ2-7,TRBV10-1,CASSVTGATYEQYF
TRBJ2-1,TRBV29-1,CSVVRGSSYNEQFF
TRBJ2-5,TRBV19,CASSPDRGIETQYF
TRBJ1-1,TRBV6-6,CASSYPTGKTEAFF
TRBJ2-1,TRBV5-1,CASSPDAGGTYNEQFF
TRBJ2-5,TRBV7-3,CASGGSGETQYF
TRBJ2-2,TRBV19,CASKNQGQAHTGELFF
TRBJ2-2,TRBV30,CAWSVKRIQGVTGELFF
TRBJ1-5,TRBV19,CASTFGGIEGQGARGNQPQHF
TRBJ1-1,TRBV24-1,CATSAPGLRAEAFF
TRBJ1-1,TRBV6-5,CASHPGQTMNTEAFF
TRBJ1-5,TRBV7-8,CASSLTNSNQPQHF
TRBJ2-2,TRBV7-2,CASSQRLNTGELFF
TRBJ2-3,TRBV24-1,CATSASRFDTQYF
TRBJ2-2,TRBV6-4,CASSDSGRGRGPAGELFF
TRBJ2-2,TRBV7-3,CASSSKGGGGPGELFF
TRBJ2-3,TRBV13,CASSLGGLAAPKGTRDTQYF
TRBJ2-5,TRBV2,CASSGQRGYQETQYF
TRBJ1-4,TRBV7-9,CASSLAPVSTNEKLFF
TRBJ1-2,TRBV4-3,CASSQDERSGHGYTF
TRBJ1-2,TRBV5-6,CASSFNQAGYGYTF
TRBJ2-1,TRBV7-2,CASSSRTSGSNEQFF
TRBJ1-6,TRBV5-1,CASSLGTGESPLHF
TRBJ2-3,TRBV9,CASSVGSETQYF
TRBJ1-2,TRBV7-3,CASSQDRFSDGYTF
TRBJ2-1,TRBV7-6,CASSLIADEQFF
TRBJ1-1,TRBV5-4,CASSFYSDTEAFF
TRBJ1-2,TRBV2,CASSVSGKGYTF
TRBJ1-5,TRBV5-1,CASNPGQPSYSNQPQHF
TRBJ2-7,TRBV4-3,CASSQVADYSYEQYF
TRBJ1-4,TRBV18,CASSPKLQGREKLFF